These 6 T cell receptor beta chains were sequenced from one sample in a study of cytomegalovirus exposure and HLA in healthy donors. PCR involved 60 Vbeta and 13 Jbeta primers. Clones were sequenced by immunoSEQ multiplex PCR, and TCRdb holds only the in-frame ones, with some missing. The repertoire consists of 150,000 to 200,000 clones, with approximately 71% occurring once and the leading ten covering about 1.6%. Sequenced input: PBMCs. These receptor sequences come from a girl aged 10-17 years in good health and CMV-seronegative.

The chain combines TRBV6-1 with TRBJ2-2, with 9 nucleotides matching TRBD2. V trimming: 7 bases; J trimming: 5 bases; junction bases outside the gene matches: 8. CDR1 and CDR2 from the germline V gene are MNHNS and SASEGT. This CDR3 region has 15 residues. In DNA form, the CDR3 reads TGTGCCAGCATCATAACTAGCGGGTCGACCGGGGAGCTGTTTTTT. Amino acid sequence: CASIITSGSTGELFF.

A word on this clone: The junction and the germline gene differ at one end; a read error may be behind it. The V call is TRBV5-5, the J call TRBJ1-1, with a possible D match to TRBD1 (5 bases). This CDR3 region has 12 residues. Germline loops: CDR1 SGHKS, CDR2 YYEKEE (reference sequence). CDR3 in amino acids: CASSPPGGLTTF. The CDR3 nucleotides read TGTGCCAGCAGCCCTCCCGGGGGACTGACAACCTTT.

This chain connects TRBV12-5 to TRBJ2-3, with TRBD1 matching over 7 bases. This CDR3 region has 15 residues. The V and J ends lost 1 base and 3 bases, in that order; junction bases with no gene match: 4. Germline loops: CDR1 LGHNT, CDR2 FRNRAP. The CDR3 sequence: CASGLEPGGTDTQYF. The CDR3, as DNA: TGTGCTAGTGGTTTGGAACCAGGGGGAACAGATACGCAGTATTTT.

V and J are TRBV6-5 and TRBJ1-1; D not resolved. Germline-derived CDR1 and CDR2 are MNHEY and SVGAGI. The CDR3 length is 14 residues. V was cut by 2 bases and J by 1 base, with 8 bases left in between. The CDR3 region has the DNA TGTGCCAGCAGTTACGTGGGAGGGAACACTGAAGCTTTCTTT. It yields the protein CASSYVGGNTEAFF.

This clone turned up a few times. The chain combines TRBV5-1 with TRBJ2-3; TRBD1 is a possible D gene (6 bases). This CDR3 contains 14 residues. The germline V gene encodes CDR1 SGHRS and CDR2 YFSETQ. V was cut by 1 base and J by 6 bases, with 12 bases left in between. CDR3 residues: CASSLSWTADTQYF. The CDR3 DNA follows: TGCGCCAGCAGCTTGAGTTGGACAGCGGATACGCAGTATTTT.

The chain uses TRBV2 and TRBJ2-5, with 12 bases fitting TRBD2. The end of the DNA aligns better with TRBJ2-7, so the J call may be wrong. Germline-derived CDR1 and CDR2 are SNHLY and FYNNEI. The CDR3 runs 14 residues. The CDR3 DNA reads TGTGCCAGCAGGCCACTAGCGGGGGGACCCGAGCAGTACTTC. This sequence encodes CASRPLAGGPEQYF.